This is a list of T cell receptor beta chains from one sample in a study of STAT3 mutations in large granular lymphocyte leukemia. The data were produced by immunoSEQ multiplex PCR, yet TCRdb's version contains in-frame clones alone and is incomplete. Altogether 10,000 or so clones are present, about three quarters being singletons, with the ten largest covering roughly 50%. The sequencing sample was made of peripheral blood mononuclear cells. These receptors all come from a man aged 55 to 70 with T-cell large granular lymphocyte leukemia. Some clones in this sample may be carry-over from other donors' samples. Both conserved end residues are part of each CDR3. Fields, in order: clone size, J gene, V gene, CDR3 protein. A row's size may be missing; if present it is once, few, many or a size class.

>NA|TRBJ1-1|TRBV18
CASSSAGDTEAFF
>NA|TRBJ2-4|TRBV5-1
CASSLAGSLPDIQYF
>NA|TRBJ2-4|TRBV29-1
CSVEDLTRAGLAKNIQYF
>NA|TRBJ1-2|TRBV5-4
CASSRDYPFNYGYTF
>medium-sized|TRBJ1-1|TRBV19
CASSIRRGRRNTEAFF
>NA|TRBJ2-7|TRBV5-8
CASGPDRGIEQYF
>NA|TRBJ2-1|TRBV5-1
CASSQGTSGSSYNEQFF
>few|TRBJ1-2|TRBV7-8
CASSLDRQGAVYTF
>NA|TRBJ2-2|TRBV28
CASRQNRGYGGELFF
>once|TRBJ1-2|TRBV6-1
CASSGAGARADYGYTF
>NA|TRBJ2-2|TRBV5-1
CASSHRTTGELFF